In this sample, the clone carrying this T cell receptor beta chain turned up a few times. Its antigen is not known. Clones were sequenced by immunoSEQ multiplex PCR, and TCRdb holds only the in-frame ones, with some missing. The sample has 30,000 to 40,000 clones; roughly 54% are singletons. Germline CDR1 is SGHTA and CDR2 is FQGNSA. The J segment lost 0 bases and the V segment lost 5 bases, leaving 10 bases of the junction unmatched. The CDR3 loop spans 17 amino acids. These data belong to a study of a mutant IDH1 vaccine in newly diagnosed glioma. Whole-study context: Therapy received beforehand was radiotherapy, temozolomide, or both, with most patients given both.

The study, taken as a whole, reports: The study observed vaccine-induced immune responses in 90% to 95% of patients. Whatever changes occurred in top peripheral T cell clonotypes seemed unrelated to pseudoprogression.

Specified time point: week 5, during vaccination. Alongside topical imiquimod, each dose of vaccine comprised 300 ug of mutant IDH1 20-mer peptide. The sequence was obtained from a young woman with glioma. The chain uses TRBV7-2 and TRBJ2-1; 7 nucleotides align to TRBD1. Material: PBMCs, obtained from a glioma patient whose treatment included an IDH1 peptide vaccine. Here the CDR3 DNA reads TGTGCCAGCAGCCTCGAGGGACAGCGGCTCTCCTACAATGAGCAGTTCTTC. It encodes CASSLEGQRLSYNEQFF.